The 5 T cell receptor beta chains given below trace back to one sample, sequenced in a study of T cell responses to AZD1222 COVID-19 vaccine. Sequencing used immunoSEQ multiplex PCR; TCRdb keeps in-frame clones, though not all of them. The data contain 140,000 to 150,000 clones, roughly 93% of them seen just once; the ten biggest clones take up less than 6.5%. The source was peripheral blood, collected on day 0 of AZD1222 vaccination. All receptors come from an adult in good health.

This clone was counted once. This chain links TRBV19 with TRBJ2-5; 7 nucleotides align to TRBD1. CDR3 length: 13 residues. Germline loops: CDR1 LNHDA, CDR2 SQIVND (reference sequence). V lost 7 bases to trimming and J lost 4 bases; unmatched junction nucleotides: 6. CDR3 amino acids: CASKVQGSETQYF. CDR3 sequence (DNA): TGTGCCAGTAAGGTACAGGGGTCAGAGACCCAGTACTTC.

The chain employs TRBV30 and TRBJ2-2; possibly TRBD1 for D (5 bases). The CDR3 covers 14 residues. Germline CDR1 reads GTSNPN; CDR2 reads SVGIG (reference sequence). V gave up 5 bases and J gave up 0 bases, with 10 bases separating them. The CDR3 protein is CAWWTLANTGELFF. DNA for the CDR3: TGTGCCTGGTGGACACTCGCGAACACCGGGGAGCTGTTTTTT. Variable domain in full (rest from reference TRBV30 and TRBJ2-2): SQTIHQWPATLVQPVGSPLSLECTVEGTSNPNLYWYRQAAGRGLQLLFYSVGIGQISSEVPQNLSASRPQDRQFILSSKKLLLSDSGFYLCAWWTLANTGELFFGEGSRLTVL.

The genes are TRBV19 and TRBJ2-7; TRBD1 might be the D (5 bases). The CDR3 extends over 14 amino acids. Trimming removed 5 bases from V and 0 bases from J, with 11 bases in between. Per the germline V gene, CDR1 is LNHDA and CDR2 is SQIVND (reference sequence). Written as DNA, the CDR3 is TGTGCCAGTAGTTCGCGACAGAGCTCCTACGAGCAGTACTTC. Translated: CASSSRQSSYEQYF.

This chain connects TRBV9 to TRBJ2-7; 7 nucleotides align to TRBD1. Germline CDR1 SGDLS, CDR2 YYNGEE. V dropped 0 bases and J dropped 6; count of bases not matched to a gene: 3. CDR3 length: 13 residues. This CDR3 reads CASSVDSGGEQYF. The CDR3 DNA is TGTGCCAGCAGCGTAGATTCAGGGGGCGAGCAGTACTTC.

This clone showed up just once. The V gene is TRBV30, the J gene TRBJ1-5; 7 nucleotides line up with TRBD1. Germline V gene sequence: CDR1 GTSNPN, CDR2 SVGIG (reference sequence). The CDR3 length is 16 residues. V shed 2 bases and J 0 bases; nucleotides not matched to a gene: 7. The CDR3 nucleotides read TGTGCCTGGAGTACCAAGGGACAGTATAGCAATCAGCCCCAGCATTTT. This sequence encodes CAWSTKGQYSNQPQHF.